The subject of this entry is one TCR beta chain. No antigen is known for it. No base quality values were provided; no much bigger clone lies one nucleotide off. Per the germline V gene (reference sequence), LNHDA is the CDR1 and SQIVND is the CDR2. The CDR3 measures 13 amino acids from cysteine to phenylalanine. The sequence is cut down to CDR3 DNA, 39 bases in frame from base 1. V lost 11 bases and J lost 2 bases, and the count of bases not matched to a germline gene is 5. The cohort comprised around 690 healthy bone marrow donors. At the time of sampling, all cohort members were nominally healthy, though unrecorded immune exposures were likely present. The donor was CMV seropositive and was included in the group of 250 to 350 seropositive cohort members. Every donor gave a peripheral blood sample, and the peripheral blood mononuclear cells from that sample were used for TCR beta sequencing. Genomic DNA extraction from the blood cell samples was performed with the Qiagen DNeasy Blood Extraction Kit.

The data belong to a study of cytomegalovirus exposure and HLA in healthy donors (TCRdb year 2017). For the study in its entirety: In an earlier analysis of 587 of the donors, 250 to 350 Gb of sequence data and roughly 100 million unique TCR beta sequences from about 179 million T cells were reported. An earlier analysis of several hundred of the donors applied high-throughput TCR beta sequencing to assess whether each TCR beta V gene segment acted as functional or pseudogenic. The number of typed donors differed by locus: roughly 620-640 for A, B, C, DRB1 and DQB1; approximately 530 for DQA1; around 610 for DPA1; and roughly 470 for DPB1. A separate validation cohort of about 110 different subjects was used in addition to the approximately 670-subject first cohort. Of the roughly 430 genotyped donors, roughly 85% fell in the genetic ancestry cluster associated with self-reported Caucasian donors. The later analysis used no new phenotypic data to find candidate immune exposures, relying instead on TCR beta sequences and their occurrence across donors. HLA typing included class I and class II loci at four-digit resolution. An early release covering some 640 HLA-typed donors comprised about 300 gigabases of sequencing data and tens of millions of unique TCR sequences. The study aimed to test whether signatures of past pathogen exposure could be identified by cataloging public T cell receptors. On average, about 200,000 unique TCR beta nucleotide sequences were sequenced per donor among 398 genotyped donors of the cohort, with 15% to 20% of those sequences being non-productive. Using immunosequencing, the study profiled T cell repertoires from 500 to 800 subjects and related those repertoires to cytomegalovirus serostatus. Several DR-DQ haplotypes were handled as single units for association and clustering, since linkage in the cohort was strong. Alongside the repertoire data, information on donor age, sex, ethnicity and CMV serostatus was compiled. All discovery cohort repertoires had been generated using a single sequencing platform. A later genetic analysis took genome-wide SNP genotypes for about 55% of the 666 donors and used that subset as a discovery cohort. A later analysis re-examined previously published TCR beta repertoires from hundreds of donors and added high-resolution HLA genotyping to investigate patterns of TCR occurrence. To predict cytomegalovirus infection status, the study combined high-throughput TCR immunosequencing, statistical association of individual TCRs with disease status, and machine learning. General conclusions and limits of the study: When HLA alleles, especially DR and DQ, strongly co-occurred, attributing TCR associations to individual alleles was difficult. Sequencing depth was assumed to be roughly uniform across donors in the presence/absence analyses, though that assumption may not hold. According to the authors, the approach could potentially be generalized to other disease states and immunological phenotypes. Broadly in line with IMGT annotations, most TCR beta V segments showed up in productive rearrangements about 90% or about 30% of the time in an earlier analysis of roughly 590 of the donors. A few of the identified cytomegalovirus-associated TCR beta chains were confirmed in vitro to be specific for cytomegalovirus antigens. A further reported finding was that TCR beta sequences accurately predicted the HLA-A and HLA-B alleles for most subjects in the first cohort. An association between a missense DCLRE1C variant and V-gene and J-gene trimming of TCR beta chains was found in a later genetic analysis and replicated in an independent cohort. HLA typing was unavailable for some donors at each locus, so association tests used only the typed subset. At a false discovery rate of 0.05, a later analysis linked around 15,000 TCR beta sequences to specific HLA alleles. For the cohort, immune exposure information was limited to CMV serostatus. In a later analysis, several top co-occurrence clusters were reported to appear linked to parvovirus B19, influenza, CMV and Epstein-Barr virus. The 87-base-pair reads could not distinguish some IMGT-functional V segments, including TRBV6-2 and TRBV6-3, so those segments were excluded. Across donors, most TCR sequences were observed very rarely, whereas some public TCRs were present in many individuals. A later analysis found that most CMV-associated TCR beta chains appeared HLA-restricted, with HLA associations seemingly driven largely by CMV exposure. Only TCR beta chains were sequenced in this cohort, and the absence of alpha or paired-chain data limited detectable features. In a later analysis, TCR association rates were found to vary across HLA loci, with the most associated TCRs seen for DRB1 alleles and the fewest for HLA-C alleles. Because counts were too low, seventeen rarely observed V segments, including chromosome 9 orphons, were excluded from the earlier analysis of 500 to 700 of the donors. In both the original and validation cohorts, the classifier was reported to diagnose cytomegalovirus status with high specificity and sensitivity. Correlated functional status among segregating V segments might reflect linkage disequilibrium, but an unknown experimental factor could not be ruled out. The study listed 150 to 200 TCR beta chains as associated with cytomegalovirus. In a later analysis, HLA-associated TCR beta chains were found to be more clonally expanded and to have lower generation probabilities than equally common non-associated chains. In a later genetic analysis, fewer N-insertions in productive TCRs were reported among donors in an Asian-associated ancestry cluster than the 666-donor mean. A cluster of highly shared sequence variants was judged likely to be a technical artifact of the sequencing pipeline.

Libraries came from the immunoSEQ multiplex PCR assay. A mixture of 60 forward primers for TCR Vbeta segments and 13 reverse primers for TCR Jbeta segments was used in the multiplex PCR. The CDR3 region of rearranged TCR beta genes was amplified from genomic DNA with a multiplex PCR assay. The Illumina HiSeq System was used to sequence the amplified TCR beta libraries as 87-base-pair reads. The authors' pipeline ran thus. Across the roughly 640 repertoires, a later analysis counted tens of millions of unique TCR beta chains, about 10 million of which were shared by at least two donors. A nearest-neighbor algorithm error-corrected the raw reads and collapsed the reads into unique sequences, merging closely related sequences to remove PCR and sequencing errors. V, D and J gene segments were assigned by aligning CDR3 sequences to IMGT reference sequences. Each retained sequence needed at least a six-nucleotide match to both a V gene segment and a J gene segment. A rearrangement counted as productive if the CDR3 had no stop codons and remained in frame with V and J, and every other rearrangement counted as non-productive. Following IMGT convention, CDR3 was defined as the stretch from the second conserved V-encoded cysteine up to the conserved J-encoded phenylalanine. The earlier analysis of about 590 of the donors excluded sequences that lacked an unambiguous match to a single V gene segment. An earlier analysis of fewer than 750 of the donors classified V segments as functional when productive rearrangements were above 56.7% and as segregating when the standard deviation between donors was above 5%. A statistical classification framework was built to diagnose cytomegalovirus status from the catalog of TCR beta chain sequences. V and J gene assignment, in a later analysis, came from comparing TCR nucleotide sequences with IMGT/GENE-DB human TR gene sequences. In a later analysis, CDR3 sequences and most-parsimonious VDJ recombination scenarios were assigned using the TCRdist pipeline. In a later analysis, each TCR beta chain was defined by its CDR3 amino acid sequence together with its V-gene family, and reads without a unique V-gene family were excluded. In a later analysis, 500 to 650 highly shared, low-generation-probability nucleotide sequences were removed to address suspected cross-contamination and a sequencing artifact. In a later analysis, a clonal expansion index was calculated for each public chain from normalized within-repertoire ranks of inferred template counts. A later analysis computed generation probabilities with a VDJ recombination model fitted to out-of-frame rearrangements, and checked the results against IGoR. In a later analysis, hypergeometric tests were used to score TCR-TCR, TCR-HLA and TCR-CMV co-occurrence, with a repertoire-size bias correction applied to TCR pairs. In a later analysis, false discovery rates were estimated by permuting HLA or CMV assignments 20 times. A later analysis grouped co-occurring TCRs with DBSCAN, adding TCRdist sequence similarity when clustering within HLA-allele-positive subsets. Co-occurrence clustering excluded repertoires with fewer than 30,000 or more than 120,000 public chains, plus five with anomalous nucleotide sharing. TCRdb mirrors the immuneACCESS table, restricted to in-frame sequences. Some clones are absent from its copies; in checked studies, under half trace to an unresolved V gene, and the reason for the others is unknown. The V and J calls and the clone size are those of that table, but D and trimming were determined from the DNA. In all, the sample holds about 150,000 clones, and about four fifths of those were seen once. The top ten clones comprise more than 5.5% of the sample.

The sequencing input was PBMCs. The chain joins TRBV19 to TRBJ2-5, with TRBD2 matching 10 junction bases. The TCR was taken from a man younger than 45 in good health and CMV-seropositive. The CDR3 corresponds to CAASGSGQETQYF. The nucleotide sequence is given as TGTGCCGCTAGCGGGAGCGGTCAAGAGACCCAGTACTTC.